Sequencing of this T cell receptor beta chain was carried out in a study of T cell repertoires in cytomegalovirus infection. Study details: Through public TCR beta signatures, both CMV infection and matching HLA type were indicated. Study-level points and caveats: CMV-specific TCR beta clonotypes restricted by HLA-C were the ones dominating the ex vivo response. CMV carriers having the relevant HLA were flagged by cumulative public TCR beta family frequency.

TCRdb called the reads again in MiXCR, with one record for every CDR3 protein. The sample consists of approximately 1,000,000 distinct CDR3 sequences, around 32% of them appearing once. A note on this clonotype: Antigen specificity is unknown.

V lost 1 base and J 1 base, leaving 7 bases between the germline ends. The CDR3 is 14 amino acids. Per germline, CDR1 SGHNT and CDR2 YENEEA. The clonotype was recovered from a human donor in good health (CMV status not recorded). Some clones in this sample may be carry-over from other donors' samples. The input for sequencing was cultured CD8+ T cells from PBMCs, taken from culture after CMV antigen stimulation. The V and J genes are TRBV11-3 and TRBJ2-5; D uncertain. The CDR3 bases are TGTGCCAGCAGCTTAGGGGCCCCCCAAGAGACCCAGTACTTC. Its protein is CASSLGAPQETQYF.